Below are 11 T cell receptor beta chains sequenced from a single sample in a study of blood T cell repertoires in COVID-19. Assay used: immunoSEQ multiplex PCR; TCRdb lists only in-frame clones, some missing. The table lists approximately 27,000 clones, roughly 94% of them singletons. Sequenced sample: peripheral blood. The source of these receptors is a human donor with active COVID-19. The donor label of this sample is uncertain.

The rearrangement joins TRBV9 to TRBJ2-7; 7 bases align to TRBD1. The CDR3 covers 15 residues. Trimming cost V 4 bases and J 0 bases; bases outside gene matches: 7. Germline V gives CDR1 SGDLS, CDR2 YYNGEE. The CDR3 protein is CASSLGDSSSYEQYF. CDR3 coding DNA: TGTGCCAGCAGCCTTGGGGACAGCAGCTCCTACGAGCAGTACTTC.

The V and J genes are TRBV7-9 and TRBJ2-7; 11 nucleotides align to TRBD2. Germline CDR1 reads SEHNR; CDR2 reads FQNEAQ (reference sequence). Losses at the gene ends were 6 bases for V and 0 bases for J; bases not matched to a gene: 7. This CDR3 has 16 residues. CDR3 loop: CASRPPGLAVSYEQYF. CDR3 nucleotides: TGTGCCAGCAGACCACCGGGACTAGCGGTCTCCTACGAGCAGTACTTC. Based on the CDR3 plus reference TRBV7-9 and TRBJ2-7, the full variable domain is DTGVSQNPRHKITKRGQNVTFRCDPISEHNRLYWYRQTLGQGPEFLTYFQNEAQLEKSRLLSDRFSAERPKGSFSTLEIQRTEQGDSAMYLCASRPPGLAVSYEQYFGPGTRLTVT.

The chain carries TRBV6-5 and TRBJ1-1; unclear D gene. Germline values: CDR1 MNHEY, CDR2 SVGAGI. With 6 bases removed from V and 5 bases from J, the gap between germline ends came to 16 bases. This CDR3 is built from 14 residues. The DNA of the CDR3 is TGTGCCAGCAGGACGAGAGGAACCCGGACTGAAGCTTTCTTT. Amino acid sequence: CASRTRGTRTEAFF.

Comments on this clone: This sample includes further DNA sequences coding for the same CDR3. V and J are TRBV5-1 and TRBJ2-1; 8 nucleotides match TRBD2. The CDR3 covers 17 residues. CDR1 is SGHRS and CDR2 is YFSETQ in the germline V gene. After removal of 4 bases from V and 7 bases from J, the junction contained 16 bases not matched to a gene. The CDR3 DNA follows: TGCGCCAGCAGCCGAGGGGTTGGCGGGGGGTTAGGTAATGAGCAGTTCTTC. Translating gives CASSRGVGGGLGNEQFF.

This clone was seen once. This rearrangement joins TRBV7-2 to TRBJ1-3, with D tentatively TRBD1 (6 bases). The CDR3 has 14 residues. Trimming pared 5 bases from V and 4 bases from J, leaving 12 bases between. Germline lookup yields CDR1 SGHTA and CDR2 FQGNSA. CDR3: CASSDRSEGNTIYF. CDR3 sequence (DNA): TGTGCCAGCAGCGACAGGTCGGAGGGAAACACCATATATTTT.

Note on this clone: The sample has other DNA sequences that encode this CDR3 too. This chain uses TRBV5-6 with TRBJ1-1, with 11 nucleotides matching TRBD1. The CDR3 is 17 amino acids. Trimming cost V 4 bases and J 5 bases; bases outside gene matches: 13. The germline gives CDR1 SGHDT, CDR2 YYEEEE. The CDR3 DNA reads TGTGCCAGCAGCCGGAACGGGGACAGGGGGGGTCGGACTGAAGCTTTCTTT. It encodes CASSRNGDRGGRTEAFF.

A single count supports this clone. The V gene is TRBV24-1, the J gene TRBJ2-1, with a tentative D call TRBD2 (5 bases). The V end was cut by 3 bases, the J end by 8 bases, with 28 bases between. Per the germline V gene, CDR1 is KGHDR and CDR2 is SFDVKD. This CDR3 has 19 residues. In DNA, the CDR3 is TGTGCCACCAGTGATCCCCCCGGTGGGCGGGCTATACAAGAGGATGAGCAGTTCTTC. Amino acid sequence: CATSDPPGGRAIQEDEQFF.

The rearrangement links TRBV3-1 (or the pseudogene TRBV3-2) to TRBJ2-1, with 10 bases fitting TRBD2. The V and J ends lost 4 bases and 3 bases, in that order; junction bases with no gene match: 0. CDR3 length: 14 amino acids. CDR1 and CDR2 from the germline V gene are LGHDT and YNNKEL (reference sequence). CDR3 region: CASSPSGSYNEQFF. Written as DNA, the CDR3 is TGTGCCAGCAGCCCTAGCGGGAGCTACAATGAGCAGTTCTTC.

The chain joins TRBV5-1 to TRBJ2-1, with 12 bases lining up with TRBD2. The CDR3 extends over 15 amino acids. Germline CDR1 is SGHRS and CDR2 is YFSETQ. With 5 bases clipped from V and 4 bases from J, the junction kept 4 bases outside the gene matches. The CDR3 DNA reads as TGCGCCAGCAGGGTCGGACTAGCGGGGTACAATGAGCAGTTCTTC. Its protein product is CASRVGLAGYNEQFF.

CDR3 sequence reads: CASSDQGGGRLYGYTF. Here the CDR3 DNA reads TGTGCCAGCAGTGACCAGGGCGGGGGGCGCCTCTATGGCTACACCTTC. The chain employs TRBV25-1 and TRBJ1-2; tentative D call: TRBD1 (6 bases). CDR1 and CDR2 from the germline V gene are MGHDK and SYGVNS. The CDR3 runs 16 residues. V dropped 3 bases and J dropped 4 bases, with 18 bases sitting between them.

Remarks on this clone: A junction end diverges from the germline sequence, so it may reflect a read error. This sequence joins TRBV14 and TRBJ2-6; a possible D gene is TRBD2 (5 bases). The CDR3 sequence is 15 residues long. Germline-derived CDR1 and CDR2 are SGHDN and FVKESK. In nucleotides, the CDR3 is TGTGCCAGCAACCAAATCGGGGCTGGGGCCAACGTCCTGACTTTC. It translates to CASNQIGAGANVLTF.